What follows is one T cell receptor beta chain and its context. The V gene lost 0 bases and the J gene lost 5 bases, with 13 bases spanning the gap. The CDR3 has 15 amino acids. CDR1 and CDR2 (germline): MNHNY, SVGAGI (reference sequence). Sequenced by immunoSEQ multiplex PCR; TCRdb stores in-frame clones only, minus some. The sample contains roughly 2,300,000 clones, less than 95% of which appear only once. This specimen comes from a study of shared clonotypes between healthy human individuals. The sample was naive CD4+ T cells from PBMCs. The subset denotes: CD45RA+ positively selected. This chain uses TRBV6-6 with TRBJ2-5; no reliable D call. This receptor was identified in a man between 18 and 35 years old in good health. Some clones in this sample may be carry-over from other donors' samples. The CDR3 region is CASSYSTLGSETQYF. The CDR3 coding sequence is TGTGCCAGCAGTTACTCGACGCTGGGGTCCGAGACCCAGTACTTC.